Given below is one TCR beta chain in context. The treatment here: roughly 18 received Ad26.COV2.S at low or high dose, single or two shots; about 5 received placebo; per-sample allocation not given. Samples came from day 63 after the first vaccine or placebo injection. Recruitment in Boston yielded a donor of adult age, 18-55 years. The protocol was immunoSEQ multiplex PCR, while the TCRdb copy is restricted to in-frame clones and leaves out a portion. The repertoire holds 300,000 to 400,000 clones, with about 82% as singletons. The data derive from a study of Ad26.COV2.S vaccination and SARS-CoV-2 variants. This clonotype was obtained from a person aged 18-60 years who received the Ad26.COV2.S COVID-19 vaccine or a placebo. The specimen comprised peripheral blood, sampled in a trial of Ad26.COV2.S vaccine versus placebo.

The CDR3 region has the DNA TGTGCCAGCAGTTCATCTACTGCGTTGGAGAGGCTTGGCTACACCTTC. The encoded protein is CASSSSTALERLGYTF. V usage is TRBV7-9 and J usage is TRBJ1-2, with D unresolved. This CDR3 has 16 residues. V lost 6 bases to trimming and J lost 7 bases, with 24 bases between them. CDR1 is SEHNR and CDR2 is FQNEAQ in the germline V gene (reference sequence).